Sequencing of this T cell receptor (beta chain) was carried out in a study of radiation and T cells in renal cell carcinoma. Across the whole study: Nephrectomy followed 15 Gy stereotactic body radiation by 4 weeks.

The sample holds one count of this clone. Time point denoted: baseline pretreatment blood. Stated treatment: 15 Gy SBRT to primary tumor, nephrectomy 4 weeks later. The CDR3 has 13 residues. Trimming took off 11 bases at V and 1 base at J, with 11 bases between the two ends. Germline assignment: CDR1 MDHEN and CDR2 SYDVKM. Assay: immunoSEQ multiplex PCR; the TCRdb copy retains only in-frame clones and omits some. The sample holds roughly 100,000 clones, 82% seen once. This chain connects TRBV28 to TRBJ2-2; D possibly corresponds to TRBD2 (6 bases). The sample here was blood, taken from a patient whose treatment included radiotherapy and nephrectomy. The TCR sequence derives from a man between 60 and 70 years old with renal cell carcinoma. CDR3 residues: CAGLHRNTGELFF. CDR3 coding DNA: TGTGCCGGACTACACAGGAACACCGGGGAGCTGTTTTTT. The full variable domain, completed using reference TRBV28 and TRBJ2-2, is DVKVTQSSRYLVKRTGEKVFLECVQDMDHENMFWYRQDPGLGLRLIYFSYDVKMKEKGDIPEGYSVSREKKERFSLILESASTNQTSMYLCAGLHRNTGELFFGEGSRLTVL.